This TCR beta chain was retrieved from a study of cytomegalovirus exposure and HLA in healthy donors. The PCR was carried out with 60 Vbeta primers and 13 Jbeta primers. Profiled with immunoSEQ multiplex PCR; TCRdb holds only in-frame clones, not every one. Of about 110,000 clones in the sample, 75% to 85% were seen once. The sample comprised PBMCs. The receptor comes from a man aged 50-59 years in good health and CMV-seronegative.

DNA for the CDR3: TGTGCCAGCAGCGTAGGGAGGGGGGGGGTACCAGGGGGCTACACCTTC. Its translation: CASSVGRGGVPGGYTF. The chain links TRBV9 to TRBJ1-2, with a tentative D call TRBD1 (6 bases). Deletions cut 0 bases from V and 8 bases from J, with 20 bases between. The CDR3 length is 16 residues. Germline assignment: CDR1 SGDLS and CDR2 YYNGEE.